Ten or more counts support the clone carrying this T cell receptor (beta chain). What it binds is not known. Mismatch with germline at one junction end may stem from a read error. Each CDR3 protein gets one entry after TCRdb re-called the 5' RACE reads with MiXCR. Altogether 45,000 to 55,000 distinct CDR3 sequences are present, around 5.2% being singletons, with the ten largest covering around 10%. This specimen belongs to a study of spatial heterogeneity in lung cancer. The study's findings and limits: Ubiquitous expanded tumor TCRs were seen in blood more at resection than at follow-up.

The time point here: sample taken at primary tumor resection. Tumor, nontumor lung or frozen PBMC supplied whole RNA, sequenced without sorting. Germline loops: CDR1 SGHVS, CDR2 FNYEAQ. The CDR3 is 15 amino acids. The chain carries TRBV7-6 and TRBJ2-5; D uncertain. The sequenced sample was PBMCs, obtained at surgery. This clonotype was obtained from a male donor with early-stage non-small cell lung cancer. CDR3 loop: CASSLEPAGQGTQYF. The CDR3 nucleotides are TGTGCCAGCAGCTTAGAACCGGCAGGTCAAGGGACCCAGTACTTC.